Listed below are T cell receptor beta chains from one sample, sequenced in a study of blood T cell repertoires in COVID-19. Clones were read by immunoSEQ multiplex PCR, and TCRdb kept only the in-frame ones, dropping some. The sample holds 140,000 to 150,000 clones, nearly 85% seen once. Sequencing used peripheral blood. Receptor source: a human donor in a cohort sampled during active COVID-19. Both conserved end residues are part of each CDR3.

J gene: TRBJ1-3; V gene: TRBV12-3/TRBV12-4; CDR3 protein: CASSAVSGNTIYF
J gene: TRBJ2-2; V gene: TRBV9; CDR3 protein: CASSAILGGAGELFF
J gene: TRBJ2-1; V gene: TRBV7-3; CDR3 protein: CASSAGSSGSPYNEQFF
J gene: TRBJ2-2; V gene: TRBV3-1/TRBV3-2; CDR3 protein: CASSQPGGSTGELFF
J gene: TRBJ2-1; V gene: TRBV4-3; CDR3 protein: CASSQDPPGTGGEQFF
J gene: TRBJ1-3; V gene: TRBV11-3; CDR3 protein: CASSLGTGSGNTIYF
J gene: TRBJ1-2; V gene: TRBV7-2; CDR3 protein: CASSPLSGQGYGYTF
J gene: TRBJ2-1; V gene: TRBV7-2; CDR3 protein: CASSFRGEQFF
J gene: TRBJ2-1; V gene: TRBV29-1; CDR3 protein: CSVGPPGQGQFF
J gene: TRBJ1-2; V gene: TRBV13; CDR3 protein: CASSRLGLEGYTF
J gene: TRBJ2-2; V gene: TRBV19; CDR3 protein: CASRIEGITGELFF
J gene: TRBJ1-2; V gene: TRBV12-3/TRBV12-4; CDR3 protein: CASSLGDRGIYTF
J gene: TRBJ1-2; V gene: TRBV3-1/TRBV3-2; CDR3 protein: CASSQGHRLGYTF
J gene: TRBJ2-2; V gene: TRBV5-8; CDR3 protein: CASSLTTSGGTGELFF
J gene: TRBJ1-1; V gene: TRBV5-1; CDR3 protein: CASILQEGTEAFF
J gene: TRBJ1-1; V gene: TRBV2; CDR3 protein: CASINRGDLTTEAFF
J gene: TRBJ2-3; V gene: TRBV5-5; CDR3 protein: CASSLNPSGGALDTQYF
J gene: TRBJ2-3; V gene: TRBV5-8; CDR3 protein: CASSTGLAGGTDTQYF
J gene: TRBJ1-1; V gene: TRBV29-1; CDR3 protein: CSVSRRAGNTEAFF
J gene: TRBJ1-1; V gene: TRBV27; CDR3 protein: CASKRAGGGNTEAFF
J gene: TRBJ1-3; V gene: TRBV9; CDR3 protein: CASSVDPADRLYF
J gene: TRBJ2-2; V gene: TRBV28; CDR3 protein: CASAGEYTGELFF